This entry lists 29 T cell receptor beta chains sequenced from one sample in a study of regulatory T cells in long-lasting Graves disease. This sample's time point: newly diagnosed GD, antithyroid drugs for less than 3 months. PBMC RNA was the source of the TCR library. Arm-PCR with iRepertoire HTBI primers amplified the CDR3 regions for these TCR beta libraries. TCRdb independently ran MiXCR on the multiplex PCR reads; one entry per CDR3 protein. Among about 610,000 distinct CDR3 sequences listed, about 16% were seen once. The same data also contributed to another study, on T cells in Graves' hyperthyroidism and ophthalmopathy.

This material consisted of peripheral blood mononuclear cells (PBMCs), taken at new diagnosis, from a patient treated with antithyroid drugs. The source of these receptors is a man aged 18-30 years with Graves disease.

The table lists this clonotype with a few counts. V gene TRBV6-1 combines with J gene TRBJ2-2; D gene unclear. The ends were cut back, 4 bases at V and 1 base at J, with 7 bases in the middle. This CDR3 comprises 14 residues. In germline, CDR1 is MNHNS, CDR2 SASEGT. This CDR3 reads CASSAVGNTGELFF. CDR3 sequence (DNA): TGTGCCAGCAGTGCCGTGGGGAACACCGGGGAGCTGTTTTTT.

There are many counts of this clonotype. The chain links TRBV27 to TRBJ2-7; D tentatively fits TRBD1 or TRBD2 (5 bases each). CDR3 length: 14 residues. V was shortened by 6 bases and J by 2 bases, with 14 bases between the two germline ends. Germline V gives CDR1 MNHEY, CDR2 SMNVEV (reference sequence). CDR3 coding DNA: TGTGCCAGCAGCTTAGGGACGGCTACCTACGAGCAGTACTTC. Residues: CASSLGTATYEQYF.

This clonotype was seen many times. The rearrangement links TRBV30 to TRBJ2-5, with D uncertain. The CDR3 extends over 13 amino acids. V was pared by 0 bases and J by 5 bases, with 10 bases between. The germline V gene has CDR1 GTSNPN and CDR2 SVGIG (reference sequence). DNA for the CDR3: TGTGCCTGGAGTGTTAGGACGCGGGAGACCCAGTACTTC. Its protein is CAWSVRTRETQYF.

In the case of this clonotype: In this CDR3 the conserved last residue, phenylalanine or tryptophan, is missing, so a read error is likely. V usage is TRBV24-1 and J usage is TRBJ2-5; TRBD2 agrees at 12 bases. Germline trimming cut 5 bases from V and 1 base from J; bases unmatched to any gene: 25. Germline CDR1 reads KGHDR; CDR2 reads SFDVKD. The CDR3 is 23 residues long. CDR3 protein: CATSVPIRDRVGLAGTSQETQYS. The CDR3, as DNA: TGTGCCACCAGTGTCCCGATTCGGGACAGGGTTGGACTAGCGGGAACTAGCCAAGAGACCCAGTACTCC.

This chain uses TRBV9 with TRBJ2-1; TRBD2 matches at 11 bases. Germline V gives CDR1 SGDLS, CDR2 YYNGEE. The V gene end was trimmed by 3 bases and the J gene end by 7 bases; junction bases not matched to a gene: 6. CDR3 size: 15 residues. The CDR3 loop reads CASSATSGIFNEQFF. CDR3 nucleotide sequence: TGTGCCAGCAGCGCGACTAGCGGGATTTTTAATGAGCAGTTCTTC.

This clonotype has only a few counts. The J gene is TRBJ2-7, the V gene TRBV3-1; 11 bases agree with TRBD2. The V gene end was trimmed by 5 bases and the J gene end by 4 bases; junction bases not matched to a gene: 10. Germline loops: CDR1 LGHDT, CDR2 YNNKEL (reference sequence). The CDR3 covers 16 residues. As DNA, the CDR3 is TGTGCCAGCAGCTTTAGGTCGGGACTAGCGGTATACGAGCAGTACTTC. Amino acids: CASSFRSGLAVYEQYF.

This clonotype appeared many times. The chain couples TRBV12-3 or TRBV12-4 to TRBJ1-1; D call uncertain. V shed 5 bases and J shed 6 bases, with 13 bases lying between them. The CDR3 is 13 residues long. CDR3 DNA: TGTGCCAGCAGTCAATCACCGCGGCCTGAAGCTTTCTTT. Its translation: CASSQSPRPEAFF.

V gene TRBV3-1 combines with J gene TRBJ2-7; TRBD2 aligns across 8 bases. The CDR3 covers 15 residues. J gave up 3 bases and V 2 bases, and 6 bases lay outside the gene matches. Germline CDR1 and CDR2: LGHDT and YNNKEL (reference sequence). CDR3 in amino acids: CASSQQATSGYEQYF. The CDR3, as DNA: TGTGCCAGCAGCCAACAAGCTACTAGCGGCTACGAGCAGTACTTC.

The chain has TRBV3-1 and TRBJ2-7; tentatively, D is TRBD2 (5 bases). There are 16 residues in the CDR3. Germline V gene sequence: CDR1 LGHDT, CDR2 YNNKEL (reference sequence). V was clipped by 4 bases and J by 0 bases, with 16 bases between them. The CDR3 sequence: CASSPNRAESSYEQYF. DNA of the CDR3: TGTGCCAGCAGCCCAAACCGAGCGGAAAGCTCCTACGAGCAGTACTTC.

This clonotype was seen a few times. A much larger clone differs by one base, so this may be a read error. V is TRBV2 and J is TRBJ2-5; TRBD2 is a possible D gene (6 bases). The CDR3 covers 13 residues. Trimming took off 6 bases at V and 4 bases at J, with 12 bases between the two ends. Germline CDR1 reads SNHLY; CDR2 reads FYNNEI. The CDR3 sequence is CASSAGLGETQYF. The CDR3 DNA sequence: TGTGCCAGCAGCGCGGGACTGGGAGAGACCCAGTACTTC. The full variable domain, rest sourced from reference TRBV2 and TRBJ2-5, is EPEVTQTPSHQVTQMGQEVILRCVPISNHLYFYWYRQILGQKVEFLVSFYNNEISEKSEIFDDQFSVERPDGSNFTLKIRSTKLEDSAMYFCASSAGLGETQYFGPGTRLLVL.

In its sample, this clonotype was seen many times. This chain joins TRBV28 and TRBJ2-7, with 7 positions matching TRBD2. From germline, CDR1 is MDHEN and CDR2 SYDVKM. The CDR3 has 12 amino acids. The V gene end was trimmed by 8 bases and the J gene end by 2 bases; junction bases not matched to a gene: 3. The CDR3 here is CASGLGAYEQYF. CDR3 nucleotide sequence: TGTGCCAGCGGACTAGGCGCCTACGAGCAGTACTTC.

The sample holds a few counts of this clonotype. The chain combines TRBV5-1 with TRBJ2-7; possibly TRBD1 or TRBD2 for D (5 bases each). V was trimmed by 5 bases and J by 0 bases, leaving 24 bases between them. The CDR3 extends over 18 amino acids. The germline V gene encodes CDR1 SGHRS and CDR2 YFSETQ. The CDR3, as DNA: TGCGCCAGCAGTCGTAGAAAGGGGAGTTGGGCCGACTCCTACGAGCAGTACTTC. Its protein is CASSRRKGSWADSYEQYF.

This clonotype was recorded many times. At one of its ends the junction is not consistent with the germline gene, which may arise from a read error. The chain employs TRBV6-5 and TRBJ1-6; no clear D. Germline-derived CDR1 and CDR2 are MNHEY and SVGAGI. The CDR3 sequence is 8 residues long. CDR3: CASSWTDF. DNA of the CDR3: TGTGCCAGCAGTTGGACCGACTTT.

This clonotype has ten or more counts. The chain recombines TRBV9 with TRBJ2-5; 7 bases align to TRBD1. The V gene end was trimmed by 0 bases and the J gene end by 5 bases; junction bases not matched to a gene: 4. CDR1 is SGDLS and CDR2 is YYNGEE in the germline V gene. CDR3 size: 14 residues. The CDR3 DNA reads as TGTGCCAGCAGCGTAGGACAGGGCGGGGAGACCCAGTACTTC. It codes for CASSVGQGGETQYF. Full variable domain (rest looked up from reference TRBV9 and TRBJ2-5): DSGVTQTPKHLITATGQRVTLRCSPRSGDLSVYWYQQSLDQGLQFLIQYYNGEERAKGNILERFSAQQFPDLHSELNLSSLELGDSALYFCASSVGQGGETQYFGPGTRLLVL.

For this clonotype: One end of the junction is discordant with germline, which a read error may explain. For the CDR3, the DNA is TGCGCCGGCAGCTTGGGGGGGGCATCAACTAATGAAAAACTGTTTTTT. This sequence encodes CAGSLGGASTNEKLFF. The chain links TRBV5-1 to TRBJ1-4, with D possibly TRBD1 on 6 matching bases. The CDR3 sequence is 16 residues long. Germline V CDR1 and CDR2: SGHRS, YFSETQ.

There are many counts of this clonotype. The chain carries TRBV12-3 or TRBV12-4 and TRBJ2-7, with D tentatively TRBD2 (6 bases). V was shortened by 4 bases and J by 0 bases, with 10 bases between the two germline ends. The CDR3 has 14 amino acids. CDR3 region: CASSSSGVSYEQYF. The CDR3, as DNA: TGTGCCAGCAGTTCATCGGGAGTCTCCTACGAGCAGTACTTC.

The chain combines TRBV18 with TRBJ2-1; D ambiguous. CDR1 is KGHSH and CDR2 is LQKENI in the germline V gene. Trimming stripped 1 base from V and 5 bases from J, with 18 bases between. This CDR3 contains 17 residues. As DNA, the CDR3 is TGTGCCAGCTCACCACGTCGGTCCGCTTCCCCGAACAATGAGCAGTTCTTC. Translating it yields CASSPRRSASPNNEQFF.

The chain is built from TRBV7-3 and TRBJ2-2, with a possible D match to TRBD2 (6 bases). The CDR3 consists of 16 residues. Trimming removed 5 bases from V and 0 bases from J, with 13 bases in between. Germline CDR1 SGHTA, CDR2 FQGTGA. The CDR3 DNA is TGTGCCAGCAGCCCTCCGGCGGGGCCGAACACCGGGGAGCTGTTTTTT. Amino acids: CASSPPAGPNTGELFF.

This clonotype occurred a few times. V gene TRBV19 combines with J gene TRBJ1-6; no reliable D call. The CDR3 is made up of 14 amino acids. V shed 6 bases and J shed 10 bases, with 16 bases lying between them. CDR1 and CDR2 (germline): LNHDA, SQIVND (reference sequence). The CDR3 DNA sequence: TGTGCCAGTAGCCCGGATACGAGCTGGTCACCCCTCCACTTT. It encodes CASSPDTSWSPLHF. The full variable domain, with the rest looked up from reference TRBV19 and TRBJ1-6, is DGGITQSPKYLFRKEGQNVTLSCEQNLNHDAMYWYRQDPGQGLRLIYYSQIVNDFQKGDIAEGYSVSREKKESFPLTVTSAQKNPTAFYLCASSPDTSWSPLHFGNGTRLTVT.

This clonotype appeared many times. For the CDR3, the DNA is TGTGCCAGCAGCCAAGGGAGAGCCGGGGAGCTGTTTTTT. Encoded protein: CASSQGRAGELFF. The rearrangement links TRBV3-1 to TRBJ2-2; D is undetermined. The germline V gene encodes CDR1 LGHDT and CDR2 YNNKEL (reference sequence). This CDR3 contains 13 residues. Trimming pared 1 base from V and 6 bases from J, leaving 6 bases between.

In its sample, this clonotype was seen a few times. The rearrangement joins TRBV6-5 to TRBJ1-5; no firm D call. The germline V gene has CDR1 MNHEY and CDR2 SVGAGI. With 2 bases removed from V and 4 bases from J, the gap between germline ends came to 6 bases. The length of the CDR3 is 13 residues. CDR3 coding DNA: TGTGCCAGCAGTTACAACGAAAATCAGCCCCAGCATTTT. Amino acid sequence: CASSYNENQPQHF.

Ten or more counts support this clonotype. The chain links TRBV27 to TRBJ2-7, with TRBD2 matching over 11 bases. The junction had 1 base not matched to a gene; V was cut back by 0 bases and J by 3 bases. The CDR3 is 15 amino acids. Germline CDR1 and CDR2: MNHEY and SMNVEV (reference sequence). The CDR3 reads CASSLSGLAVYEQYF. The CDR3 DNA reads as TGTGCCAGCAGTTTATCGGGACTAGCGGTCTACGAGCAGTACTTC.

This clonotype was observed a few times. The chain has TRBV15 and TRBJ2-1, with no clear D. Germline CDR1 reads LNHNV; CDR2 reads YYDKDF (reference sequence). This CDR3 spans 17 amino acids. V was trimmed by 1 base and J by 5 bases, leaving 18 bases between them. The CDR3 spells CATSRARLLNSHNEQFF. CDR3 sequence (DNA): TGTGCCACCAGCAGAGCCCGTCTCTTGAATTCCCACAATGAGCAGTTCTTC.

The table lists this clonotype with many counts. This chain connects TRBV30 to TRBJ2-1, with TRBD2 matching 7 bases. Germline V gene lookup returns CDR1 GTSNPN and CDR2 SVGIG (reference sequence). Germline trimming cut 1 base from V and 4 bases from J; bases unmatched to any gene: 7. There are 15 residues in the CDR3. CDR3 sequence: CAWSAASGNYNEQFF. CDR3 coding DNA: TGTGCCTGGAGTGCCGCTAGCGGAAATTACAATGAGCAGTTCTTC.

Many counts were recorded for this clonotype. The chain uses TRBV12-3 or TRBV12-4 and TRBJ2-1; 11 bases are a match to TRBD2. Trimming cost V 8 bases and J 9 bases; bases outside gene matches: 15. There are 16 residues in the CDR3. Written as DNA, the CDR3 is TGTGCCAGCGATTCATTTGAGACTAGCGGGATGGGTGAGCAGTTCTTC. Translation: CASDSFETSGMGEQFF.

This clonotype was observed many times. The CDR3 here is CASSLIFTGNNEQFF. In DNA form, the CDR3 reads TGTGCCAGCAGCTTGATCTTTACTGGGAACAATGAGCAGTTCTTC. V usage is TRBV7-9 and J usage is TRBJ2-1; D gene uncertain. CDR3 length equals 15 residues. V dropped 3 bases and J dropped 5 bases, with 14 bases sitting between them. CDR1 is SEHNR and CDR2 is FQNEAQ in the germline V gene (reference sequence).

This clonotype has a count of ten or more. The chain carries TRBV10-3 and TRBJ2-7; the D is unclear. The germline gives CDR1 ENHRY, CDR2 SYGVKD. This CDR3 region has 11 residues. Trimming removed 6 bases from V and 1 base from J, with 4 bases in between. CDR3 protein: CAIRKSYEQYF. In DNA form, the CDR3 reads TGTGCCATCAGAAAATCCTACGAGCAGTACTTC.

The rearrangement uses TRBV5-1 and TRBJ2-7; D might be TRBD2 (5 bases). Germline CDR1 and CDR2: SGHRS and YFSETQ. V lost 0 bases to trimming and J lost 3 bases, with 13 bases between them. The CDR3 has 15 residues. The CDR3 loop is CASSLEAIRGYEQYF. The DNA of the CDR3 is TGCGCCAGCAGCTTGGAAGCGATCCGGGGCTACGAGCAGTACTTC.

As to this clonotype: A much larger clone lies a single base off, so this may be a read error. The chain recombines TRBV3-1 with TRBJ1-1; D uncertain. V shed 1 base and J shed 1 base, with 13 bases lying between them. The CDR3 is 16 amino acids. Germline V gives CDR1 LGHDT, CDR2 YNNKEL (reference sequence). In nucleotides, the CDR3 is TGTGCCAGCAGCCAAGCCCGATGGAGCTCGAACACTGAAGCTTTCTTT. Its translation: CASSQARWSSNTEAFF.